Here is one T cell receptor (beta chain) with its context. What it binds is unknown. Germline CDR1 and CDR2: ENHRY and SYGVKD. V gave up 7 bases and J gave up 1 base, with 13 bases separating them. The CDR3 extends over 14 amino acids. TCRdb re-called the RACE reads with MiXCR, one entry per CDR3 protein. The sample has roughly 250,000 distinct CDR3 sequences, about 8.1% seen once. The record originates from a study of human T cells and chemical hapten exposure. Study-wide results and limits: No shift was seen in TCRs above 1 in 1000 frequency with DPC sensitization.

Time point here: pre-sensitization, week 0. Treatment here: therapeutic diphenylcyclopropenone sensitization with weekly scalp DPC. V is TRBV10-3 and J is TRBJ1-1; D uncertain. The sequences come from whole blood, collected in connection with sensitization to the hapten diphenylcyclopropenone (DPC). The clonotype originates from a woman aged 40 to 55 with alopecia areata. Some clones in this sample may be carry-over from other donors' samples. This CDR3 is CAITQEPQNTEAFF. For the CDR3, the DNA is TGTGCCATCACCCAGGAGCCCCAGAACACTGAAGCTTTCTTT.